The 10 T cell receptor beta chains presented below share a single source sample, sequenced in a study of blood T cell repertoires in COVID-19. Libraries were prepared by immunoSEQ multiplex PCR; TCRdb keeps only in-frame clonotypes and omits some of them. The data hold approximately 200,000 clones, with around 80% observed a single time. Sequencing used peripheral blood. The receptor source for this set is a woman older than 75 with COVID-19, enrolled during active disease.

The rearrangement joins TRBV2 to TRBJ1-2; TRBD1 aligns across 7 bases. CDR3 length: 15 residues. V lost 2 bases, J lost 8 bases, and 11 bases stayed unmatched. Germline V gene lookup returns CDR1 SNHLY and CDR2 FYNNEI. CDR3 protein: CASSETLQGIGGYTF. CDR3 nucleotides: TGTGCCAGCAGTGAAACTTTACAGGGGATAGGGGGCTACACCTTC.

CDR3 region: CASSWDRYSGANVLTF. The CDR3, as DNA: TGTGCCAGCAGCTGGGACAGGTACTCTGGGGCCAACGTCCTGACTTTC. J is TRBJ2-6 and V is TRBV7-8; 8 bases are shared with TRBD1. CDR3 length: 16 residues. The germline V gene has CDR1 SGHVS and CDR2 FQNEAQ. The V segment lost 4 bases and the J segment 0 bases; nucleotides outside the gene matches: 2.

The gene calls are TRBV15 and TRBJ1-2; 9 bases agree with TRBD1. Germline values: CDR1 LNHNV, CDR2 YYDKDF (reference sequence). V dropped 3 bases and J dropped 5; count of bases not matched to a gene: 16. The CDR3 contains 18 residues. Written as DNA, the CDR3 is TGTGCCACCAGCAGGGGGAGGGGGACAGGGACCACATTTTATGGCTACACCTTC. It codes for CATSRGRGTGTTFYGYTF.

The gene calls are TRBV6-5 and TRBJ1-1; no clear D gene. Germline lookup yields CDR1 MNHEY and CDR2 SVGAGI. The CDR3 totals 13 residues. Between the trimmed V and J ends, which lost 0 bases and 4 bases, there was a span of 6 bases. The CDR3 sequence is CASSYSHGTEAFF. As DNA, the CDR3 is TGTGCCAGCAGTTACTCTCACGGCACTGAAGCTTTCTTT.

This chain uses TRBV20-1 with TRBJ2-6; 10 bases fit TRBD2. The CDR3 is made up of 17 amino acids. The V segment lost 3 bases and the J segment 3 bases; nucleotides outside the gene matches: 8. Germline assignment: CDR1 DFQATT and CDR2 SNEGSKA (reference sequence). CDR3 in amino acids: CSASRASGSGGANVLTF. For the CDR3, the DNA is TGCAGTGCTAGTCGGGCTAGCGGGAGCGGTGGGGCCAACGTCCTGACTTTC.

CDR3 nucleotides: TGTGCCAGCAGCCTGGGGGCACCCGGCTACTATGGCTACACCTTC. Amino acids: CASSLGAPGYYGYTF. The J gene is TRBJ1-2, the V gene TRBV5-8, with a tentative D call TRBD1 (6 bases). This CDR3 is 15 amino acids long. The germline V gene has CDR1 SGHTS and CDR2 YDEGEE. Trimming took off 4 bases at V and 3 bases at J, with 16 bases between the two ends. Variable domain in full (rest from reference TRBV5-8 and TRBJ1-2): EAGVTQSPTHLIKTRGQQATLRCSPISGHTSVYWYQQALGLGLQFLLWYDEGEERNRGNFPPRFSGRQFPNYSSELNVNALELEDSALYLCASSLGAPGYYGYTFGSGTRLTVV.

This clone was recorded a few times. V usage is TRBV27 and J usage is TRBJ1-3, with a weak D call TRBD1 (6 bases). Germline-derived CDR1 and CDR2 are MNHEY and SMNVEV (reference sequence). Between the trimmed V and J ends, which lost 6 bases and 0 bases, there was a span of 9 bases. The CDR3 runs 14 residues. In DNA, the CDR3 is TGTGCCAGCAGCCGGACAGTCTCTGGAAACACCATATATTTT. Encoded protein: CASSRTVSGNTIYF.

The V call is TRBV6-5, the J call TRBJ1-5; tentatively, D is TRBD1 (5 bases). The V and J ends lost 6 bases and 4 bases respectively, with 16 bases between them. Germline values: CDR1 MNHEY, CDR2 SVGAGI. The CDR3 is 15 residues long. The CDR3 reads CASSRGTAGNQPQHF. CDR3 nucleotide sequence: TGTGCCAGCAGCCGGGGGACGGCGGGGAATCAGCCCCAGCATTTT.

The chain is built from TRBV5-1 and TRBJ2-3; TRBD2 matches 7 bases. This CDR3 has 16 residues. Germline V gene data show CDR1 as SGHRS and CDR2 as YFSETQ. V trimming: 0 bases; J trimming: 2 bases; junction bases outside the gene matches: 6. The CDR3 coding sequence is TGCGCCAGCAGCTTGGAGGTGCGGGAGATCACAGATACGCAGTATTTT. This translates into CASSLEVREITDTQYF.

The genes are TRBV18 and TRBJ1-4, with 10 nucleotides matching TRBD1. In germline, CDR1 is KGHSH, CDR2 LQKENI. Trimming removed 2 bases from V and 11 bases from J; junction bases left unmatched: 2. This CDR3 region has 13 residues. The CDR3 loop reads CASSPGQGDKLFF. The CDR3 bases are TGTGCCAGCTCACCAGGACAGGGGGACAAACTGTTTTTT.